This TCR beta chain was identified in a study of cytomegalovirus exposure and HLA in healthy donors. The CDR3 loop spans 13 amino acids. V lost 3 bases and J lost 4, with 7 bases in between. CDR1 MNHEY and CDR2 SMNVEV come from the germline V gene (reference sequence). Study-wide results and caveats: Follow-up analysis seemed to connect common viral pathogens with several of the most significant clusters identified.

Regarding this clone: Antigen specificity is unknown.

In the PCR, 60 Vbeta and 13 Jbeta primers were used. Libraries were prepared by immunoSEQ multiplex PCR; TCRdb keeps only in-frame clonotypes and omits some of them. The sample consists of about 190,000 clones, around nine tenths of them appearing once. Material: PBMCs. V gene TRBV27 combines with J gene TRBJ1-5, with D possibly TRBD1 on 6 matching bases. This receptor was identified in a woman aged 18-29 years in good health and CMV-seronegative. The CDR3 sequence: CASSFTGNQPQHF. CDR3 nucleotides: TGTGCCAGCAGTTTTACAGGGAATCAGCCCCAGCATTTT.